The rows below give T cell receptor beta chains drawn from one sample of a study of cytotoxic CD8 clonotypes in ibrutinib-treated CLL. TCRdb's table, derived via immunoSEQ multiplex PCR, lists solely in-frame clones and lacks some. This table has some 300,000 clones, around four fifths appearing once. Sample: PBMCs, taken before ibrutinib treatment. All receptors derive from a human donor with chronic lymphocytic leukemia. Both conserved end residues are part of each CDR3. A D gene is named only where the DNA matches it firmly. A clone size is listed for some rows: how often the clone was seen (once, few, many), or a class if it is expanded.

CDR3 protein: CASSFSGVAKNIQYF; CDR3 DNA: TGTGCCAGCAGCTTTAGCGGAGTTGCCAAAAACATTCAGTACTTC; clone size: -; V gene: TRBV7-2; J gene: TRBJ2-4; D gene: -
CDR3 protein: CASSLGTGGNTEAFF; CDR3 DNA: TGCGCCAGCAGCCTAGGGACAGGGGGGAACACTGAAGCTTTCTTT; clone size: -; V gene: TRBV5-1; J gene: TRBJ1-1; D gene: TRBD1
CDR3 protein: CASSLRTGGSYNEQFF; CDR3 DNA: TGTGCCAGCAGCTTACGGACAGGGGGTTCTTACAATGAGCAGTTCTTC; clone size: -; V gene: TRBV13; J gene: TRBJ2-1; D gene: TRBD1
CDR3 protein: CASSQISSGRAGGNTDTQYF; CDR3 DNA: TGCGCCAGCAGCCAGATCTCTAGCGGGAGGGCCGGGGGTAACACAGATACGCAGTATTTT; clone size: -; V gene: TRBV4-3; J gene: TRBJ2-3; D gene: TRBD2
CDR3 protein: CAWSVWTGDTGELFF; CDR3 DNA: TGTGCCTGGAGTGTTTGGACAGGGGACACCGGGGAGCTGTTTTTT; clone size: -; V gene: TRBV30; J gene: TRBJ2-2; D gene: TRBD1
CDR3 protein: CASSLEVGTEAFF; CDR3 DNA: TGTGCCAGCAGCTTAGAGGTTGGCACTGAAGCTTTCTTT; clone size: -; V gene: TRBV11-3; J gene: TRBJ1-1; D gene: -
CDR3 protein: CASSLDSGRARKSSYEQYF; CDR3 DNA: TGTGCCAGCAGCTTGGACAGCGGGAGGGCCCGGAAGAGCTCCTACGAGCAGTACTTC; clone size: -; V gene: TRBV5-6; J gene: TRBJ2-7; D gene: TRBD2
CDR3 protein: CASSVALTSGSWTDTQYF; CDR3 DNA: TGTGCCAGCAGCGTAGCCCTGACTAGCGGGAGTTGGACAGATACGCAGTATTTT; clone size: -; V gene: TRBV9; J gene: TRBJ2-3; D gene: TRBD2
CDR3 protein: CASSVVPAGGPGELFF; CDR3 DNA: TGTGCCAGCAGCGTAGTTCCAGCGGGAGGGCCCGGGGAGCTGTTTTTT; clone size: -; V gene: TRBV9; J gene: TRBJ2-2; D gene: TRBD2
CDR3 protein: CASSVAVVPAADTQYF; CDR3 DNA: TGTGCCAGTAGTGTTGCAGTGGTCCCGGCAGCAGATACGCAGTATTTT; clone size: -; V gene: TRBV19; J gene: TRBJ2-3; D gene: -
CDR3 protein: CASSPTDLSGNTIYF; CDR3 DNA: TGTGCCAGTAGTCCGACGGACCTTTCTGGAAACACCATATATTTT; clone size: -; V gene: TRBV19; J gene: TRBJ1-3; D gene: -
CDR3 protein: CASSPGTPADEQYF; CDR3 DNA: TGCGCCAGCAGCCCCGGGACACCCGCGGACGAGCAGTACTTC; clone size: -; V gene: TRBV5-1; J gene: TRBJ2-7; D gene: -
CDR3 protein: CASSLGPLPFSGANVLTF; CDR3 DNA: TGTGCCAGCAGCTTAGGACCTCTCCCCTTCTCTGGGGCCAACGTCCTGACTTTC; clone size: once; V gene: TRBV5-6; J gene: TRBJ2-6; D gene: -
CDR3 protein: CASSYDGRSDQPQHF; CDR3 DNA: TGTGCCAGCAGTTACGACGGACGTTCCGATCAGCCCCAGCATTTT; clone size: -; V gene: TRBV6-5; J gene: TRBJ1-5; D gene: -
CDR3 protein: CASSFITRSGGDEKLFF; CDR3 DNA: TGTGCCAGCAGCTTCATCACTCGGTCAGGGGGGGATGAAAAACTGTTTTTT; clone size: once; V gene: TRBV7-9; J gene: TRBJ1-4; D gene: TRBD1
CDR3 protein: CASSFSSRGTDTQYF; CDR3 DNA: TGCGCCAGCAGCTTTTCGTCCCGCGGGACAGATACGCAGTATTTT; clone size: once; V gene: TRBV5-1; J gene: TRBJ2-3; D gene: -
CDR3 protein: CASSQERQENYGYTF; CDR3 DNA: TGCGCCAGCAGCCAAGAAAGACAGGAGAACTATGGCTACACCTTC; clone size: -; V gene: TRBV4-3; J gene: TRBJ1-2; D gene: -
CDR3 protein: CASSEFTGMRTDTQYF; CDR3 DNA: TGTGCCAGCAGTGAATTCACGGGGATGCGGACAGATACGCAGTATTTT; clone size: -; V gene: TRBV25-1; J gene: TRBJ2-3; D gene: -
CDR3 protein: CASSIEGQGTGYTF; CDR3 DNA: TGTGCCAGTAGTATAGAGGGACAGGGAACCGGCTACACCTTC; clone size: -; V gene: TRBV19; J gene: TRBJ1-2; D gene: TRBD1
CDR3 protein: CASRRLNQPQHF; CDR3 DNA: TGTGCCAGCAGAAGACTCAATCAGCCCCAGCATTTT; clone size: -; V gene: TRBV28; J gene: TRBJ1-5; D gene: -
CDR3 protein: CASSSLRGGNQPQHF; CDR3 DNA: TGTGCCAGCAGTTCTCTTAGGGGGGGCAATCAGCCCCAGCATTTT; clone size: few; V gene: TRBV28; J gene: TRBJ1-5; D gene: -
CDR3 protein: CASSQENSRKETQYF; CDR3 DNA: TGCGCCAGCAGCCAAGAAAACAGCAGGAAAGAGACCCAGTACTTC; clone size: -; V gene: TRBV4-3; J gene: TRBJ2-5; D gene: -
CDR3 protein: CASSPGGQGATAFF; CDR3 DNA: TGTGCCAGCAGTCCCGGGGGACAGGGGGCGACAGCTTTCTTT; clone size: -; V gene: TRBV6-4; J gene: TRBJ1-1; D gene: TRBD1
CDR3 protein: CASSPGQGTALNTEAFF; CDR3 DNA: TGTGCCAGCTCACCGGGGCAAGGCACAGCTTTGAACACTGAAGCTTTCTTT; clone size: -; V gene: TRBV18; J gene: TRBJ1-1; D gene: -
CDR3 protein: CASRRTSGAPDTQYF; CDR3 DNA: TGTGCCAGCAGACGGACTAGCGGAGCCCCAGATACGCAGTATTTT; clone size: -; V gene: TRBV2; J gene: TRBJ2-3; D gene: TRBD2
CDR3 protein: CASSVAGQGLKTQYF; CDR3 DNA: TGTGCCAGCAGCGTGGCGGGACAGGGGCTGAAGACCCAGTACTTC; clone size: -; V gene: TRBV9; J gene: TRBJ2-5; D gene: TRBD1
CDR3 protein: CASSSLARDTQYF; CDR3 DNA: TGTGCCAGCAGCTCCCTAGCTCGGGATACGCAGTATTTT; clone size: -; V gene: TRBV5-4; J gene: TRBJ2-3; D gene: -
CDR3 protein: CASSETGQGVIYGYTF; CDR3 DNA: TGTGCCAGCAGTGAAACAGGACAGGGGGTAATCTATGGCTACACCTTC; clone size: few; V gene: TRBV25-1; J gene: TRBJ1-2; D gene: TRBD1
CDR3 protein: CASSISRATEAFF; CDR3 DNA: TGTGCCAGCAGTATCTCCAGGGCAACTGAAGCTTTCTTT; clone size: once; V gene: TRBV28; J gene: TRBJ1-1; D gene: -
CDR3 protein: CASSLGQGLGYTF; CDR3 DNA: TGTGCCAGCAGCTTAGGGCAGGGCCTTGGCTACACCTTC; clone size: -; V gene: TRBV7-6; J gene: TRBJ1-2; D gene: -
CDR3 protein: CASSKKIAYGYTF; CDR3 DNA: TGTGCCAGCAGCAAGAAAATCGCCTATGGCTACACCTTC; clone size: -; V gene: TRBV7-9; J gene: TRBJ1-2; D gene: -
CDR3 protein: CASSPLGKSSYNEQFF; CDR3 DNA: TGTGCCAGCTCACCACTGGGTAAGAGCTCCTACAATGAGCAGTTCTTC; clone size: -; V gene: TRBV18; J gene: TRBJ2-1; D gene: -
CDR3 protein: CASSLRVGNTEAFF; CDR3 DNA: TGTGCCAGCAGCTTGCGGGTGGGGAACACTGAAGCTTTCTTT; clone size: -; V gene: TRBV7-2; J gene: TRBJ1-1; D gene: -
CDR3 protein: CASSEPTFGQPQHF; CDR3 DNA: TGTGCCAGCAGCGAACCTACCTTCGGTCAGCCCCAGCATTTT; clone size: -; V gene: TRBV7-2; J gene: TRBJ1-5; D gene: -
CDR3 protein: CASSPMYGGYEQYF; CDR3 DNA: TGTGCCAGCAGCCCGATGTACGGCGGCTACGAGCAGTACTTC; clone size: -; V gene: TRBV7-2; J gene: TRBJ2-7; D gene: -
CDR3 protein: CASNPGLSQETQYF; CDR3 DNA: TGTGCCAGCAACCCCGGGCTGAGTCAAGAGACCCAGTACTTC; clone size: once; V gene: TRBV6-5; J gene: TRBJ2-5; D gene: -
CDR3 protein: CASSFSGYEQYF; CDR3 DNA: TGTGCCAGCAGCTTTTCGGGCTACGAGCAGTACTTC; clone size: -; V gene: TRBV7-8; J gene: TRBJ2-7; D gene: -
CDR3 protein: CASSSGVYGYTF; CDR3 DNA: TGTGCCAGCAGTTCAGGGGTGTATGGCTACACCTTC; clone size: once; V gene: TRBV27; J gene: TRBJ1-2; D gene: -
CDR3 protein: CASSHLGAASNTGELFF; CDR3 DNA: TGCGCCAGCAGTCACCTCGGGGCGGCAAGTAACACCGGGGAGCTGTTTTTT; clone size: -; V gene: TRBV5-1; J gene: TRBJ2-2; D gene: -
CDR3 protein: CATRDRGGTNSNQPQHF; CDR3 DNA: TGTGCCACCAGGGACAGGGGAGGCACAAATAGCAATCAGCCCCAGCATTTT; clone size: -; V gene: TRBV10-3; J gene: TRBJ1-5; D gene: TRBD1
CDR3 protein: CASRRGRDGYTF; CDR3 DNA: TGTGCCAGCAGGCGGGGCAGGGACGGCTACACCTTC; clone size: -; V gene: TRBV2; J gene: TRBJ1-2; D gene: -
CDR3 protein: CASSIFGSGVGPSGNTIYF; CDR3 DNA: TGTGCCAGTAGTATCTTTGGGTCAGGGGTCGGACCCTCTGGAAACACCATATATTTT; clone size: -; V gene: TRBV19; J gene: TRBJ1-3; D gene: -
CDR3 protein: CASRFTGRSQETQYF; CDR3 DNA: TGTGCCAGCAGGTTTACCGGGAGGAGTCAAGAGACCCAGTACTTC; clone size: -; V gene: TRBV6-5; J gene: TRBJ2-5; D gene: TRBD2
CDR3 protein: CAWRHPGTLQQRLFGF; CDR3 DNA: TGTGCCTGGAGACATCCAGGGACCCTCCAACAGAGACTTTTTGGCTTC; clone size: -; V gene: TRBV30; J gene: TRBJ2-4; D gene: -
CDR3 protein: CASSLFGGTTNEKLFF; CDR3 DNA: TGTGCCAGCAGCTTATTTGGCGGAACAACTAATGAAAAACTGTTTTTT; clone size: -; V gene: TRBV7-6; J gene: TRBJ1-4; D gene: -
CDR3 protein: CASSRTSGRSTDTQYF; CDR3 DNA: TGTGCCAGCAGTCGGACTAGCGGGAGGAGCACAGATACGCAGTATTTT; clone size: -; V gene: TRBV2; J gene: TRBJ2-3; D gene: TRBD2
CDR3 protein: CASSLMAGVLNNEQFF; CDR3 DNA: TGTGCCAGCAGCTTAATGGCGGGAGTGCTAAACAATGAGCAGTTCTTC; clone size: -; V gene: TRBV7-6; J gene: TRBJ2-1; D gene: TRBD2
CDR3 protein: CASSPRASNSPLHF; CDR3 DNA: TGTGCCAGCAGCCCTCGGGCCTCGAATTCACCCCTCCACTTT; clone size: -; V gene: TRBV6-5; J gene: TRBJ1-6; D gene: -
CDR3 protein: CATSRDPSGWTSYNEQFF; CDR3 DNA: TGTGCCACCAGCAGAGATCCGTCGGGGTGGACCTCATACAATGAGCAGTTCTTC; clone size: -; V gene: TRBV15; J gene: TRBJ2-1; D gene: -
CDR3 protein: CAWTLTQGSYEQFF; CDR3 DNA: TGTGCCTGGACCCTAACCCAAGGATCGTATGAGCAGTTCTTC; clone size: few; V gene: TRBV30; J gene: TRBJ2-1; D gene: -
CDR3 protein: CASSQLGQGSYGYTF; CDR3 DNA: TGTGCCAGCAGCCAACTTGGACAGGGCTCTTATGGCTACACCTTC; clone size: -; V gene: TRBV14; J gene: TRBJ1-2; D gene: TRBD1
CDR3 protein: CASSVAADQGTQYF; CDR3 DNA: TGTGCCAGCAGCGTAGCGGCGGACCAAGGGACCCAGTACTTC; clone size: -; V gene: TRBV9; J gene: TRBJ2-5; D gene: -
CDR3 protein: CASPAYRPPSTDTQYF; CDR3 DNA: TGTGCCAGTCCGGCTTACAGGCCGCCTAGCACAGATACGCAGTATTTT; clone size: -; V gene: TRBV6-4; J gene: TRBJ2-3; D gene: -
CDR3 protein: CASSIMSGGTQPQHF; CDR3 DNA: TGTGCCAGTAGTATTATGTCAGGGGGCACTCAGCCCCAGCATTTT; clone size: -; V gene: TRBV19; J gene: TRBJ1-5; D gene: TRBD1
CDR3 protein: CASSPTGQGATAEQYF; CDR3 DNA: TGTGCCAGCAGCCCCACCGGACAGGGAGCAACGGCCGAGCAGTACTTC; clone size: -; V gene: TRBV7-9; J gene: TRBJ2-7; D gene: TRBD1